The source of this T cell receptor beta chain is a study of CD8 T cells in Susac syndrome (dated by TCRdb to the late 2010s). In the study overall: Repertoire sequencing was used to test whether CD8+ T cell activation and differentiation in Susac syndrome was antigen driven.

Overall results and qualifications from the work: The number of individuals in the TCR sequencing and HLA analysis was acknowledged as relatively small.

A note on this clonotype: The target of this receptor is not known. Nothing much larger sits one base from this clone, and base qualities are not available.

RNA was extracted using the RNeasy kit, and roughly 0.5 to 1 microgram was reverse transcribed with random hexamers. The immunoSEQ multiplex PCR assay, which covers 54 Vbeta and 13 Jbeta segments, was used to amplify TCR beta CDR3 regions. To correct PCR amplification bias, a synthetic template baseline was used for both primer optimization and computational correction. As for how the authors treated the data: Reads were annotated to V, D and J genes according to IMGT and were analyzed with immunoSEQ Analyzer, with only productive sequences retained. To calculate clonality, Shannon entropy was normalized by log2 of the number of productive unique sequences and then subtracted from one. Public and private clones were assessed among the 100 most prevalent clones of each patient and control. A clone was defined as Susac-specific if it was absent from the healthy and MS cohorts, from 1052 published viral clones and from other ImmuneACCESS disease sequences. TCRdb trimmed public reads at Q25 via fastp, called clones via MiXCR and kept in-frame beta chains. When rows share a CDR3 protein, they turn into one entry using the most common DNA and genes. TCRdb's processing, not the authors', yielded these V and J calls. The sample contains under 150,000 distinct CDR3 sequences, around 94% of them found a single time. The ten largest clones represent 0.095% to 0.15% of the sample.

From the cysteine through the phenylalanine, the CDR3 covers 15 amino acids. Left in the record is the CDR3 DNA by itself, 45 bases read in frame from the first base. For CDR1 and CDR2, the germline V gene (reference sequence) lists GTSNPN and SVGIG. Unmatched junction bases come to 10, with V trimmed by 4 bases and J by 4 bases. High-throughput TCR beta sequencing profiled peripheral blood CD8+ and CD4+ T cells from healthy donors, Susac syndrome patients and multiple sclerosis patients. Multiple sclerosis controls were treatment-naive patients with stable or active relapsing-remitting disease fulfilling revised McDonald criteria. Bulk CD8+ and CD4+ T cells were purified by magnetic negative isolation, whereas CD8+ TEMRA cells were enriched by FACS. Blood was collected in EDTA tubes and processed within 24 hours, with PBMCs isolated through density gradient centrifugation. PBMCs intended for TCR sequencing were frozen in liquid nitrogen and were later thawed in a 37 degrees C water bath. The sorted or isolated CD4+, CD8+ and CD8+ TEMRA cells reached a purity of at least 90%.

This receptor chain uses TRBV30 and TRBJ2-1; TRBD1 aligns with 7 central bases. Sequencing was done on a sample of CD4+ T cells from PBMCs. This clonotype originated in a human donor with multiple sclerosis. The nucleotide sequence reads as follows: TGTGCCTGGACCCGTAGGGGGCTAAGATACAATGAGCAGTTCTTC. Translated, it reads CAWTRRGLRYNEQFF. The entire variable domain, with the stretches around the CDR3 drawn from the reference TRBV30 and TRBJ2-1 proteins, is SQTIHQWPATLVQPVGSPLSLECTVEGTSNPNLYWYRQAAGRGLQLLFYSVGIGQISSEVPQNLSASRPQDRQFILSSKKLLLSDSGFYLCAWTRRGLRYNEQFFGPGTRLTVL.